Following are 32 T cell receptor beta chains from one sample sequenced in a study of CD8+ T cells in alopecia areata. Treatment defined: oral pan-JAK inhibitor, 5-10 mg twice daily. Isolated RNA was reverse transcribed into cDNA used as the sequencing template. Here immunoSEQ multiplex PCR was the method, and the copy in TCRdb shows in-frame clones only, minus some. The table includes 250,000 to 300,000 clones, 58% detected once. The sequencing here drew on CD4+ T cells sorted from blood, taken at week 24, from a patient treated with tofacitinib. The receptors originated from a human donor with alopecia areata.

DNA for the CDR3: TGTGCCAGCAGCGTCGTCCGGGGGCAGGATGGCTACACCTTC. It is translated as CASSVVRGQDGYTF. The J gene is TRBJ1-2, the V gene TRBV5-4; D possibly corresponds to TRBD1 (6 bases). The V and J ends lost 4 bases and 6 bases respectively, with 16 bases between them. Germline V gene data show CDR1 as SGHNT and CDR2 as YYREEE (reference sequence). This CDR3 is built from 14 residues.

Only a few counts were recorded for this clone. The chain has TRBV4-2 and TRBJ2-3, with 8 bases aligning to TRBD2. Germline trimming cut 3 bases from V and 6 bases from J; bases unmatched to any gene: 11. Germline V gene sequence: CDR1 LGHNA, CDR2 YNFKEQ. The CDR3 loop spans 16 amino acids. This chain's CDR3 is CASSHQARGGLDTQYF. The CDR3 DNA reads as TGTGCCAGCAGCCATCAAGCACGGGGGGGCCTGGATACGCAGTATTTT.

The chain is built from TRBV5-1 and TRBJ2-7; no clear D gene. CDR1 and CDR2 from the germline V gene are SGHRS and YFSETQ. This CDR3 is built from 15 residues. V was shortened by 2 bases and J by 0 bases, with 12 bases between the two germline ends. This chain's CDR3 is CASSLRGDGSYEQYF. The CDR3 DNA reads as TGCGCCAGCAGCTTAAGAGGAGACGGCTCCTACGAGCAGTACTTC. Full variable domain (remainder filled in from reference TRBV5-1 and TRBJ2-7): KAGVTQTPRYLIKTRGQQVTLSCSPISGHRSVSWYQQTPGQGLQFLFEYFSETQRNKGNFPGRFSGRQFSNSRSEMNVSTLELGDSALYLCASSLRGDGSYEQYFGPGTRLTVT.

Note on this clone: Different DNA sequences within this sample yield the same CDR3. This rearrangement joins TRBV29-1 to TRBJ1-2, with 7 bases aligning to TRBD1. V lost 4 bases and J lost 0; bases outside the gene matches: 5. The CDR3 contains 14 residues. Germline V gives CDR1 SQVTM, CDR2 ANQGSEA. The CDR3 DNA follows: TGCAGCGTTGGACGAGGGGGCTCTAACTATGGCTACACCTTC. Translation: CSVGRGGSNYGYTF.

This clone was seen a single time. This rearrangement joins TRBV29-1 to TRBJ2-7; D gene uncertain. Germline V lookup: CDR1 SQVTM, CDR2 ANQGSEA. Trimming took off 4 bases at V and 5 bases at J, with 15 bases between the two ends. This CDR3 region has 13 residues. The CDR3 DNA reads TGCAGCGTTGCGACCCGCCCGTTTCACGAGCAGTACTTC. Translating gives CSVATRPFHEQYF.

The chain couples TRBV4-1 to TRBJ2-3; 10 bases fit TRBD2. The V gene's germline CDR1 is MGHRA and CDR2 YSYEKL. The J segment lost 1 base and the V segment lost 4 bases, leaving 5 bases of the junction unmatched. The length of the CDR3 is 16 residues. The CDR3 nucleotides are TGCGCCAGCAGCCGGAAGCTAGCGGGGGGCACAGATACGCAGTATTTT. This encodes CASSRKLAGGTDTQYF.

V and J are TRBV5-4 and TRBJ2-7, with D possibly TRBD1 on 6 matching bases. Germline CDR1 is SGHNT and CDR2 is YYREEE (reference sequence). The V end was cut by 4 bases, the J end by 3 bases, with 11 bases between. The CDR3 is 13 amino acids. The CDR3: CASSTADSYEQYF. The CDR3 coding sequence is TGTGCCAGCAGCACCGCGGACAGCTACGAGCAGTACTTC.

This clone was counted a few times. This sequence joins TRBV29-1 and TRBJ2-1; weak D call: TRBD1 (6 bases). CDR1 is SQVTM, CDR2 ANQGSEA, per germline. The CDR3 is made up of 12 amino acids. V was pared by 7 bases and J by 5 bases, with 12 bases between. CDR3 DNA sequence: TGCAGCGCCGGACAGCCGAACAATGAGCAGTTCTTC. Its translation is CSAGQPNNEQFF.

The chain is built from TRBV27 and TRBJ1-2; D remains unclear. The CDR3 covers 15 residues. Trimming removed 5 bases from V and 3 bases from J, with 16 bases in between. Germline values: CDR1 MNHEY, CDR2 SMNVEV (reference sequence). The CDR3 nucleotides read TGTGCCAGCAGTCCCCGACCCGGATCGGACTATGGCTACACCTTC. It yields the protein CASSPRPGSDYGYTF.

DNA of the CDR3: TGTGCCAGCAGTGAGCACCAAAGGTTCCCCGGGGGCACAGATACGCAGTATTTT. Translation: CASSEHQRFPGGTDTQYF. The V and J genes are TRBV2 and TRBJ2-3, with D perhaps matching TRBD2 (5 bases). Germline V gene lookup returns CDR1 SNHLY and CDR2 FYNNEI. The V end lost 3 bases, the J end lost 1 base, and 20 bases lay between the germline ends. The CDR3 extends over 18 amino acids.

V usage is TRBV30 and J usage is TRBJ1-1; tentatively, D is TRBD1 (6 bases). The germline V and J ends were trimmed by 0 bases and 4 bases, with 9 bases remaining between them. This CDR3 comprises 13 residues. The germline CDR1 and CDR2 sequences are GTSNPN and SVGIG (reference sequence). CDR3 loop: CAWSVAGATEAFF. The DNA of the CDR3 is TGTGCCTGGAGTGTGGCAGGGGCCACTGAAGCTTTCTTT.

This clone was seen more than once but under ten times. The CDR3 sequence is CASSQSPFGGRTTNYGYTF. CDR3 coding DNA: TGCGCCAGCAGCCAATCCCCTTTTGGTGGTCGGACCACTAACTATGGCTACACCTTC. The chain joins TRBV4-1 to TRBJ1-2; D not resolved. Trimming cost V 2 bases and J 0 bases, with 22 bases left between them. The germline CDR1 and CDR2 sequences are MGHRA and YSYEKL. The CDR3 has 19 residues.

V and J are TRBV28 and TRBJ2-5, with 7 bases lining up with TRBD1. Trimming cost V 8 bases and J 5 bases; bases outside gene matches: 11. The CDR3 sequence is 14 residues long. Germline values: CDR1 MDHEN, CDR2 SYDVKM. The CDR3 DNA reads as TGTGCCAGCGCCACCCCGACAGGGAAGGAGACCCAGTACTTC. The encoded protein is CASATPTGKETQYF.

The genes are TRBV29-1 and TRBJ2-5, with D possibly matching TRBD1 (5 bases). The CDR3 loop spans 12 amino acids. Looked up from germline, CDR1 is SQVTM and CDR2 is ANQGSEA. V lost 6 bases and J lost 5, with 13 bases in between. CDR3 region: CSVQGLGETQYF. CDR3 sequence (DNA): TGCAGCGTGCAGGGTCTGGGGGAGACCCAGTACTTC.

The chain recombines TRBV18 with TRBJ2-3; D remains ambiguous. CDR1 and CDR2 (germline): KGHSH, LQKENI. The CDR3 has 13 residues. Trimming pared 3 bases from V and 2 bases from J, leaving 6 bases between. The CDR3 loop reads CASSPSITDTQYF. The CDR3, as DNA: TGTGCCAGCTCACCCTCAATCACAGATACGCAGTATTTT.

The V call is TRBV30, the J call TRBJ2-5; D unresolved. The CDR3 has 13 amino acids. Trimming left V 0 bases short and J 5 bases short, with 10 bases between. Looked up from germline, CDR1 is GTSNPN and CDR2 is SVGIG (reference sequence). This CDR3 is CAWSVLGSETQYF. CDR3 nucleotides: TGTGCCTGGAGTGTATTAGGTAGTGAGACCCAGTACTTC.

This chain connects TRBV29-1 to TRBJ2-3; unclear D gene. V shed 6 bases and J shed 5 bases, with 9 bases lying between them. CDR3 length equals 11 residues. The germline gives CDR1 SQVTM, CDR2 ANQGSEA. The CDR3 loop is CSVAEIDTQYF. Here the CDR3 DNA reads TGCAGCGTCGCAGAGATAGATACGCAGTATTTT.

This clone was seen only a few times. The V and J genes are TRBV18 and TRBJ1-2; D may be TRBD1 (6 bases). Trimming shortened V by 3 bases and J by 9 bases, and 14 bases separated the two germline ends. This CDR3 contains 13 residues. Germline lookup yields CDR1 KGHSH and CDR2 LQKENI. CDR3 residues: CASSPSGQLSYTF. In nucleotides, the CDR3 is TGTGCCAGCTCACCTTCCGGACAGCTGAGCTACACCTTC.

V usage is TRBV2 and J usage is TRBJ2-2; D possibly corresponds to TRBD1 (6 bases). V lost 4 bases and J lost 6, with 12 bases in between. Germline V gene sequence: CDR1 SNHLY, CDR2 FYNNEI. The CDR3 length is 14 residues. The CDR3 sequence is CASSGETGPGELFF. The CDR3 region has the DNA TGTGCCAGCAGTGGAGAGACAGGTCCCGGGGAGCTGTTTTTT.

V and J are TRBV7-2 and TRBJ2-3, with D possibly TRBD1 on 6 matching bases. The CDR3 loop spans 16 amino acids. V dropped 10 bases and J dropped 2 bases, with 22 bases sitting between them. Germline values: CDR1 SGHTA, CDR2 FQGNSA. CDR3 sequence: CAITGPPIHTTDTQYF. As DNA, the CDR3 is TGTGCCATTACAGGGCCGCCCATCCATACCACAGATACGCAGTATTTT.

The V gene is TRBV6-5, the J gene TRBJ2-7; D is possibly TRBD1 (5 bases). Per germline, CDR1 MNHEY and CDR2 SVGAGI. The CDR3 contains 13 residues. V was cut by 11 bases and J by 0 bases, with 14 bases left in between. CDR3 DNA: TGTGCCTCCCAGGTAGGGGCCTCCTACGAGCAGTACTTC. It encodes CASQVGASYEQYF.

The chain employs TRBV6-5 and TRBJ1-6; 9 bases fit TRBD1. CDR3 length: 15 residues. Trimming removed 6 bases from V and 9 bases from J; junction bases left unmatched: 9. The germline gives CDR1 MNHEY, CDR2 SVGAGI. CDR3 nucleotides: TGTGCCAGCAGCCAGGGACAGGGTTACGGTTCACCCCTCCACTTT. Translating it yields CASSQGQGYGSPLHF.

This rearrangement joins TRBV23-1 to TRBJ2-1; D may correspond to TRBD1 or TRBD2 (5 bases each). TRBV23-1 is marked as an open reading frame, function uncertain. The CDR3 covers 9 residues. The germline V and J ends were trimmed by 11 bases and 10 bases, with 9 bases remaining between them. This CDR3 is CAPGDEQFF. For the CDR3, the DNA is TGCGCCCCTGGGGACGAGCAGTTCTTC.

The chain combines TRBV29-1 with TRBJ2-2; 7 bases fit TRBD1. Losses at the gene ends were 6 bases for V and 4 bases for J; bases not matched to a gene: 5. The CDR3 length is 13 residues. Germline V lookup: CDR1 SQVTM, CDR2 ANQGSEA. The CDR3 sequence: CSVQTGSTGELFF. The CDR3 DNA reads TGCAGCGTGCAGACAGGGAGCACCGGGGAGCTGTTTTTT.

The table lists this clone with a few counts. This sequence joins TRBV7-9 and TRBJ1-4; D is unresolved. The CDR3 consists of 16 residues. V shed 4 bases and J shed 0 bases, with 12 bases lying between them. Germline CDR1 SEHNR, CDR2 FQNEAQ (reference sequence). The DNA of the CDR3 is TGTGCCAGCAGCTACCGGACGGTTGCAACTAATGAAAAACTGTTTTTT. It codes for CASSYRTVATNEKLFF.

This clone was detected a few times. This sequence joins TRBV2 and TRBJ2-5; D is perhaps TRBD1 (5 bases). Trimming pared 5 bases from V and 8 bases from J, leaving 12 bases between. This CDR3 has 12 residues. The germline V gene has CDR1 SNHLY and CDR2 FYNNEI. The CDR3 reads CASSPQGFTQYF. DNA for the CDR3: TGTGCCAGCAGTCCGCAGGGATTTACCCAGTACTTC. The full variable domain, with the rest looked up from reference TRBV2 and TRBJ2-5, is EPEVTQTPSHQVTQMGQEVILRCVPISNHLYFYWYRQILGQKVEFLVSFYNNEISEKSEIFDDQFSVERPDGSNFTLKIRSTKLEDSAMYFCASSPQGFTQYFGPGTRLLVL.

V gene TRBV6-6 combines with J gene TRBJ2-1, with a possible D match to TRBD1 (6 bases). The CDR3 covers 16 residues. V shed 6 bases and J shed 0 bases, with 15 bases lying between them. Germline CDR1 and CDR2: MNHNY and SVGAGI (reference sequence). The CDR3 here is CASREQGRSSYNEQFF. For the CDR3, the DNA is TGTGCCAGCAGGGAACAGGGCCGCAGCTCCTACAATGAGCAGTTCTTC.

This chain joins TRBV29-1 and TRBJ2-7; TRBD1 matches 10 bases. Germline V gene lookup returns CDR1 SQVTM and CDR2 ANQGSEA. The CDR3 consists of 13 residues. Losses at the gene ends were 7 bases for V and 2 bases for J; bases not matched to a gene: 5. The CDR3 reads CSGGQGETYEQYF. In DNA form, the CDR3 reads TGCAGCGGTGGACAGGGGGAAACCTACGAGCAGTACTTC.

A few counts support this clone. The chain employs TRBV7-9 and TRBJ2-5, with TRBD1 as a possible D gene (5 bases). The germline gives CDR1 SEHNR, CDR2 FQNEAQ (reference sequence). Trimming removed 5 bases at V and 4 bases at J, with 14 bases between. There are 14 residues in the CDR3. The CDR3 loop is CASSQNQGRETQYF. In nucleotides, the CDR3 is TGTGCCAGCAGCCAGAACCAGGGTCGAGAGACCCAGTACTTC. The variable domain in full, with the rest retrieved from reference TRBV7-9 and TRBJ2-5, is DTGVSQNPRHKITKRGQNVTFRCDPISEHNRLYWYRQTLGQGPEFLTYFQNEAQLEKSRLLSDRFSAERPKGSFSTLEIQRTEQGDSAMYLCASSQNQGRETQYFGPGTRLLVL.

The genes are TRBV5-1 and TRBJ2-7; 10 bases line up with TRBD1. The CDR3 spans 18 residues. With 5 bases clipped from V and 5 bases from J, the junction kept 19 bases outside the gene matches. The germline V gene has CDR1 SGHRS and CDR2 YFSETQ. CDR3 sequence: CASRSGTGARGILDEQYF. The CDR3 bases are TGCGCCAGCAGGTCCGGGACAGGGGCCCGGGGGATATTGGACGAGCAGTACTTC. Full variable domain (missing parts from reference TRBV5-1 and TRBJ2-7): KAGVTQTPRYLIKTRGQQVTLSCSPISGHRSVSWYQQTPGQGLQFLFEYFSETQRNKGNFPGRFSGRQFSNSRSEMNVSTLELGDSALYLCASRSGTGARGILDEQYFGPGTRLTVT.

The chain recombines TRBV29-1 with TRBJ2-6; D is unclear. The CDR3 is 13 residues long. Germline V CDR1 and CDR2: SQVTM, ANQGSEA. V lost 7 bases and J 2 bases, leaving 9 bases between the germline ends. The CDR3 is CSARNTGANVLTF. The CDR3 DNA reads TGCAGCGCGCGAAACACTGGGGCCAACGTCCTGACTTTC.

The chain couples TRBV6-6 to TRBJ2-7; D possibly corresponds to TRBD1 (5 bases). V was trimmed by 2 bases and J by 3 bases, leaving 5 bases between them. Germline V gives CDR1 MNHNY, CDR2 SVGAGI (reference sequence). This CDR3 comprises 12 residues. The CDR3 bases are TGTGCCAGCAGTTACGACAGCTACGAGCAGTACTTC. It is translated as CASSYDSYEQYF.